Below, 20 T cell receptor beta chains from the same sample are listed, as sequenced in a study of siplizumab effects on memory and regulatory T cells. Here immunoSEQ multiplex PCR was the method, and the copy in TCRdb shows in-frame clones only, minus some. The profile shows about 110,000 clones, roughly 90% of them singletons. What was sequenced was CD4+ T cells sorted from blood. The receptor set was obtained from a human donor in good health.

This chain connects TRBV27 to TRBJ1-2; tentative D call: TRBD1 (6 bases). Trimming shortened V by 3 bases and J by 7 bases, and 12 bases separated the two germline ends. This CDR3 spans 13 amino acids. The germline V gene has CDR1 MNHEY and CDR2 SMNVEV (reference sequence). The CDR3 DNA reads as TGTGCCAGCAGTTTCCGACAGGTTCCTGGCTACACCTTC. Its protein is CASSFRQVPGYTF.

This clone was seen a single time. CDR3 sequence (DNA): TGTGCCAGCTCCTTCGACAGGTCGAACACTGAAGCTTTCTTT. Residues: CASSFDRSNTEAFF. The chain uses TRBV18 and TRBJ1-1; tentatively, D is TRBD1 (6 bases). CDR3 length equals 14 residues. The V gene's germline CDR1 is KGHSH and CDR2 LQKENI. Trimming removed 6 bases from V and 1 base from J, with 12 bases in between.

The chain has TRBV2 and TRBJ1-2, with a tentative D call TRBD1 (5 bases). V was clipped by 7 bases and J by 4 bases, with 19 bases between them. Per the germline V gene, CDR1 is SNHLY and CDR2 is FYNNEI. The CDR3 contains 15 residues. The DNA for the CDR3 is TGTGCCAGCACCTCAACCGGGGCTCAAGGCTATGGCTACACCTTC. Amino acid sequence: CASTSTGAQGYGYTF. The full variable domain, in which reference TRBV2 and TRBJ1-2 provide the parts outside the CDR3, is EPEVTQTPSHQVTQMGQEVILRCVPISNHLYFYWYRQILGQKVEFLVSFYNNEISEKSEIFDDQFSVERPDGSNFTLKIRSTKLEDSAMYFCASTSTGAQGYGYTFGSGTRLTVV.

The chain uses TRBV27 and TRBJ1-5; D uncertain. Germline V gives CDR1 MNHEY, CDR2 SMNVEV (reference sequence). The CDR3 length is 13 residues. Trimming pared 3 bases from V and 6 bases from J, leaving 9 bases between. The chain's CDR3 is CASSLAPGQPQHF. For the CDR3, the DNA is TGTGCCAGCAGTTTGGCCCCAGGTCAGCCCCAGCATTTT.

The V call is TRBV7-9, the J call TRBJ1-6; 8 nucleotides match TRBD1. The CDR3 has 15 residues. Unmatched junction bases numbered 3, after V lost 1 base and J lost 7 bases. Per the germline V gene, CDR1 is SEHNR and CDR2 is FQNEAQ (reference sequence). The DNA for the CDR3 is TGTGCCAGCAGCTTAGATGACAGGGGAAATTCACCCCTCCACTTT. It is translated as CASSLDDRGNSPLHF. The variable domain in full, with the rest retrieved from reference TRBV7-9 and TRBJ1-6, is DTGVSQNPRHKITKRGQNVTFRCDPISEHNRLYWYRQTLGQGPEFLTYFQNEAQLEKSRLLSDRFSAERPKGSFSTLEIQRTEQGDSAMYLCASSLDDRGNSPLHFGNGTRLTVT.

This chain uses TRBV5-4 with TRBJ2-5; possibly TRBD2 for D (6 bases). Germline CDR1 SGHNT, CDR2 YYREEE (reference sequence). The CDR3 covers 13 residues. V lost 6 bases to trimming and J lost 5 bases, with 14 bases between them. This CDR3 is CASTMGGGETQYF. In nucleotides, the CDR3 is TGTGCCAGCACCATGGGGGGAGGCGAGACCCAGTACTTC.

The gene calls are TRBV5-5 and TRBJ2-7; unclear D gene. The CDR3 runs to 12 residues. V was pared by 0 bases and J by 7 bases, with 8 bases between. Germline V gene sequence: CDR1 SGHKS, CDR2 YYEKEE (reference sequence). CDR3 protein: CASSLVGSEQYF. Here the CDR3 DNA reads TGTGCCAGCAGCTTGGTGGGATCAGAGCAGTACTTC.

V is TRBV2 and J is TRBJ1-3; possibly TRBD1 for D (6 bases). The CDR3 sequence is 12 residues long. CDR1 SNHLY and CDR2 FYNNEI come from the germline V gene. The V end lost 9 bases, the J end lost 3 bases, and 9 bases lay between the germline ends. The CDR3 sequence: CASKDSGNTIYF. CDR3 DNA sequence: TGTGCCAGTAAGGACAGTGGAAACACCATATATTTT.

The chain has TRBV7-6 and TRBJ2-5; 10 bases are shared with TRBD1. Per the germline V gene, CDR1 is SGHVS and CDR2 is FNYEAQ. The length of the CDR3 is 16 residues. Trimming at V came to 0 bases and at J to 4 bases, leaving 5 bases not matched to a gene. CDR3 in amino acids: CASSLASGTGVETQYF. Here the CDR3 DNA reads TGTGCCAGCAGCTTAGCCTCCGGGACAGGGGTAGAGACCCAGTACTTC.

The chain combines TRBV2 with TRBJ2-1, with 9 positions matching TRBD1. V dropped 6 bases and J dropped 4; count of bases not matched to a gene: 7. The CDR3 contains 15 residues. Per the germline V gene, CDR1 is SNHLY and CDR2 is FYNNEI. The chain's CDR3 is CASRADRGGYNEQFF. CDR3 coding DNA: TGTGCCAGCAGGGCGGACAGGGGAGGGTACAATGAGCAGTTCTTC.

The chain links TRBV6-1 to TRBJ1-2, with a tentative D call TRBD1 (6 bases). Germline CDR1 MNHNS, CDR2 SASEGT. This CDR3 region has 12 residues. The V and J ends lost 7 bases and 7 bases respectively, with 13 bases between them. The CDR3 here is CASTTGSAGYTF. CDR3 in DNA: TGTGCCAGCACAACAGGGTCCGCTGGCTACACCTTC.

This chain uses TRBV7-2 with TRBJ2-1, with D unresolved. Trimming removed 8 bases from V and 3 bases from J, with 5 bases in between. Germline V gives CDR1 SGHTA, CDR2 FQGNSA. There are 11 residues in the CDR3. CDR3 in DNA: TGTGCCAGCCGGGTCTACAATGAGCAGTTCTTC. Its protein product is CASRVYNEQFF.

V and J are TRBV11-1 and TRBJ1-1, with 7 bases matching TRBD1. CDR1 and CDR2 from the germline V gene are SGHAT and FQDESV (reference sequence). This CDR3 spans 15 amino acids. Trimming cost V 5 bases and J 2 bases; bases outside gene matches: 8. The CDR3 loop reads CASSKRQGINTEAFF. DNA for the CDR3: TGTGCCAGCAGCAAGCGACAGGGAATAAACACTGAAGCTTTCTTT.

This chain uses TRBV5-6 with TRBJ2-5; D uncertain. This CDR3 is built from 15 residues. Trimming left V 1 base short and J 1 base short, with 11 bases between. Per germline, CDR1 SGHDT and CDR2 YYEEEE. As DNA, the CDR3 is TGTGCCAGCAGCTTGTTATGGGCAGTCCAAGAGACCCAGTACTTC. It translates to CASSLLWAVQETQYF.

The chain joins TRBV9 to TRBJ2-1; 14 bases are a match to TRBD2. CDR3 length equals 14 residues. The trim removed 4 bases at V and 10 bases at J, leaving 4 bases unmatched. The germline V gene has CDR1 SGDLS and CDR2 YYNGEE. The CDR3 sequence: CASSPGTSGSEQFF. In DNA form, the CDR3 reads TGTGCCAGCAGCCCCGGGACTAGCGGGAGCGAGCAGTTCTTC.

The rearrangement joins TRBV5-8 to TRBJ1-4; no reliable D call. V lost 4 bases to trimming and J lost 8 bases, with 21 bases between them. The CDR3 is made up of 16 amino acids. Germline CDR1 is SGHTS and CDR2 is YDEGEE. CDR3 amino acids: CASSRDIQMTDEKLFF. In DNA, the CDR3 is TGTGCCAGCAGCCGCGATATACAGATGACCGACGAAAAACTGTTTTTT.

The chain employs TRBV2 and TRBJ2-5, with TRBD1 matching over 7 bases. J gave up 5 bases and V 5 bases, and 11 bases lay outside the gene matches. Germline lookup yields CDR1 SNHLY and CDR2 FYNNEI. The CDR3 extends over 15 amino acids. CDR3 sequence: CASSPLGGPSETQYF. For the CDR3, the DNA is TGTGCCAGCAGTCCTCTAGGGGGCCCATCCGAGACCCAGTACTTC.

The V and J genes are TRBV5-1 and TRBJ2-1; D unresolved. CDR1 and CDR2 (germline): SGHRS, YFSETQ. V lost 2 bases, J lost 3 bases, and 9 bases lay in between. CDR3 length: 14 residues. The CDR3 protein is CASSFDSYYNEQFF. The CDR3 bases are TGCGCCAGCAGCTTCGACTCCTACTACAATGAGCAGTTCTTC.

This clone was found once. The gene calls are TRBV7-8 and TRBJ1-1; unclear D gene. This CDR3 spans 13 amino acids. CDR1 SGHVS and CDR2 FQNEAQ come from the germline V gene. V shed 1 base and J shed 6 bases, with 9 bases lying between them. The CDR3: CASSLEGMAEAFF. The CDR3 DNA sequence: TGTGCCAGCAGCTTAGAAGGGATGGCTGAAGCTTTCTTT.

This sequence joins TRBV7-9 and TRBJ2-3, with unresolved D. The CDR3 covers 17 residues. The germline V gene encodes CDR1 SEHNR and CDR2 FQNEAQ (reference sequence). Trimming stripped 2 bases from V and 0 bases from J, with 15 bases between. CDR3 amino acids: CASSLWVDRRSTDTQYF. CDR3 bases: TGTGCCAGCAGCTTATGGGTAGATCGAAGGAGCACAGATACGCAGTATTTT.